The clone carrying this TCR beta chain was counted a few times. Antigen unknown. The same CDR3 arises from other DNA sequences in this sample as well. The data stem from a study of resident and recirculating memory T cells in vitiligo. Study information: Shave-biopsy epidermis from lesional and nonlesional skin was sequenced alongside PBMCs. Notes on the study in general: Different lesions suggested infiltration by different T cell clones.

TCRdb's table, derived via immunoSEQ multiplex PCR, lists solely in-frame clones and lacks some. The table shows 70,000 to 95,000 clones, with around 92% occurring only once. This CDR3 region has 15 residues. CDR1 is SGHNT and CDR2 is YENEEA in the germline V gene. V was shortened by 2 bases and J by 5 bases, with 16 bases between the two germline ends. The chain joins TRBV11-3 to TRBJ2-7; D may be TRBD2 (6 bases). Sequencing was performed on blood. The TCR sequence derives from a male donor with vitiligo. CDR3 in amino acids: CASSLIAGSSDEQYF. The CDR3 DNA follows: TGTGCCAGCAGCTTAATTGCGGGATCATCCGACGAGCAGTACTTC.